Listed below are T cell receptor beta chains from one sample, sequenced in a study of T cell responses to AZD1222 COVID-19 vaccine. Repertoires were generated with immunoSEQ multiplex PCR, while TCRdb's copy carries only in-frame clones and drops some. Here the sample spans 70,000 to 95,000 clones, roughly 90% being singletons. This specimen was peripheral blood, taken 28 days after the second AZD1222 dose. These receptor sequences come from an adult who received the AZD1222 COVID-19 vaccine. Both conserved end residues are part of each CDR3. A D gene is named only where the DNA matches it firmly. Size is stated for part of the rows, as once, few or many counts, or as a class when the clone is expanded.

CDR3aa: CAWSLRDRDGYTF
CDR3nt: TGTGCCTGGAGTCTCCGGGACAGAGATGGCTACACCTTC
v_gene: TRBV30
j_gene: TRBJ1-2
d_gene: TRBD1
abundance: .

CDR3aa: CATSDLDSDTQYF
CDR3nt: TGTGCCACCAGTGACCTCGACTCAGATACGCAGTATTTT
v_gene: TRBV24-1
j_gene: TRBJ2-3
d_gene: .
abundance: .

CDR3aa: CASSLTGTGANSPLHF
CDR3nt: TGTGCCAGCAGTTTGACCGGGACAGGGGCTAATTCACCCCTCCACTTT
v_gene: TRBV27
j_gene: TRBJ1-6
d_gene: TRBD1
abundance: .

CDR3aa: CASSLDRGASPLHF
CDR3nt: TGCGCCAGCAGCTTGGACAGGGGTGCCTCACCCCTCCACTTT
v_gene: TRBV5-1
j_gene: TRBJ1-6
d_gene: TRBD1
abundance: .

CDR3aa: CAIRPPGQGYTF
CDR3nt: TGTGCCATCAGGCCCCCGGGGCAGGGCTACACCTTC
v_gene: TRBV10-3
j_gene: TRBJ1-2
d_gene: .
abundance: .

CDR3aa: CASSQDRGNTIYF
CDR3nt: TGCGCCAGCAGCCAAGATCGGGGAAACACCATATATTTT
v_gene: TRBV4-1
j_gene: TRBJ1-3
d_gene: .
abundance: .

CDR3aa: CASSIDQLQGNPQHF
CDR3nt: TGTGCCAGTAGTATAGATCAGCTACAGGGGAATCCCCAGCATTTT
v_gene: TRBV19
j_gene: TRBJ1-5
d_gene: TRBD1
abundance: .

CDR3aa: CASTPDRAATNEKLFF
CDR3nt: TGCGCCAGCACCCCGGACAGAGCAGCAACTAATGAAAAACTGTTTTTT
v_gene: TRBV5-1
j_gene: TRBJ1-4
d_gene: .
abundance: .

CDR3aa: CARSCRDRTSYNSPLHF
CDR3nt: TGTGCCAGAAGCTGCCGGGACAGGACTTCCTATAATTCACCCCTCCACTTT
v_gene: TRBV5-3
j_gene: TRBJ1-6
d_gene: TRBD1
abundance: .

CDR3aa: CASSTGQGVKGNEQYF
CDR3nt: TGTGCCAGCAGCACCGGACAGGGGGTAAAAGGAAACGAGCAGTACTTC
v_gene: TRBV7-9
j_gene: TRBJ2-7
d_gene: TRBD1
abundance: .

CDR3aa: CASNQQGPLPGPNNEQFF
CDR3nt: TGTGCCAGCAACCAACAGGGGCCTCTTCCGGGTCCGAACAATGAGCAGTTCTTC
v_gene: TRBV21-1
j_gene: TRBJ2-1
d_gene: .
abundance: .

CDR3aa: CASSLAGDRMISGELFF
CDR3nt: TGCGCCAGCAGCTTGGCTGGGGACAGGATGATATCCGGGGAGCTGTTTTTT
v_gene: TRBV5-1
j_gene: TRBJ2-2
d_gene: TRBD1
abundance: .

CDR3aa: CSVEVTGPETQYF
CDR3nt: TGCAGCGTTGAAGTCACAGGGCCAGAGACCCAGTACTTC
v_gene: TRBV29-1
j_gene: TRBJ2-5
d_gene: .
abundance: once

CDR3aa: CASSQDRQGGEAFF
CDR3nt: TGCGCCAGCAGCCAAGATCGACAGGGCGGTGAAGCTTTCTTT
v_gene: TRBV4-3
j_gene: TRBJ1-1
d_gene: TRBD1
abundance: .

CDR3aa: CASSPTSGYGTQYF
CDR3nt: TGTGCCAGCAGCCCGACCAGCGGTTATGGGACCCAGTACTTC
v_gene: TRBV9
j_gene: TRBJ2-5
d_gene: .
abundance: .

CDR3aa: CASRGTVGTEAFF
CDR3nt: TGTGCCAGCAGGGGGACAGTCGGTACTGAAGCTTTCTTT
v_gene: TRBV28
j_gene: TRBJ1-1
d_gene: TRBD1
abundance: .

CDR3aa: CASKSSYTEAFF
CDR3nt: TGTGCCAGCAAGTCTAGCTACACTGAAGCTTTCTTT
v_gene: TRBV28
j_gene: TRBJ1-1
d_gene: .
abundance: .

CDR3aa: CASTGDSGYTF
CDR3nt: TGTGCCAGCACCGGGGACAGTGGCTACACCTTC
v_gene: TRBV28
j_gene: TRBJ1-2
d_gene: TRBD1
abundance: .

CDR3aa: CASSTDRVRITGELFF
CDR3nt: TGTGCCAGTAGTACCGACAGGGTTCGGATCACCGGGGAGCTGTTTTTT
v_gene: TRBV19
j_gene: TRBJ2-2
d_gene: TRBD1
abundance: .

CDR3aa: CASTKGGQGLNTEAFF
CDR3nt: TGTGCCAGCACCAAAGGGGGACAGGGGCTGAACACTGAAGCTTTCTTT
v_gene: TRBV19
j_gene: TRBJ1-1
d_gene: TRBD1
abundance: .

CDR3aa: CASSGDSSYNEQFF
CDR3nt: TGTGCCAGCAGTGGGGACAGTTCGTATAATGAGCAGTTCTTC
v_gene: TRBV2
j_gene: TRBJ2-1
d_gene: TRBD1
abundance: .

CDR3aa: CASSGQTGGDAFF
CDR3nt: TGTGCCAGCAGCGGACAAACAGGGGGCGACGCTTTCTTT
v_gene: TRBV7-9
j_gene: TRBJ1-1
d_gene: TRBD1
abundance: .

CDR3aa: CASSPQAVQETQYF
CDR3nt: TGTGCCAGCAGCCCCCAGGCAGTCCAAGAGACCCAGTACTTC
v_gene: TRBV5-6
j_gene: TRBJ2-5
d_gene: .
abundance: .

CDR3aa: CASNSRPDTQYF
CDR3nt: TGTGCCAGCAACTCTAGGCCAGATACGCAGTATTTT
v_gene: TRBV28
j_gene: TRBJ2-3
d_gene: .
abundance: .

CDR3aa: CASSGVASGELFF
CDR3nt: TGTGCCAGCAGTGGGGTTGCAAGTGGGGAGCTGTTTTTT
v_gene: TRBV2
j_gene: TRBJ2-2
d_gene: .
abundance: .

CDR3aa: CASPPWGVEGVSSEAFF
CDR3nt: TGTGCCAGTCCACCATGGGGAGTGGAAGGGGTGTCCTCTGAAGCTTTCTTT
v_gene: TRBV19
j_gene: TRBJ1-1
d_gene: .
abundance: .

CDR3aa: CASSLAVNSPLHF
CDR3nt: TGTGCCAGCAGCTTGGCAGTGAATTCACCCCTCCACTTT
v_gene: TRBV5-5
j_gene: TRBJ1-6
d_gene: .
abundance: .

CDR3aa: CASSEGQFWIEAFF
CDR3nt: TGTGCCAGCAGCGAGGGCCAGTTTTGGATTGAAGCTTTCTTT
v_gene: TRBV6-5
j_gene: TRBJ1-1
d_gene: .
abundance: few

CDR3aa: CASRTGAQPQHF
CDR3nt: TGTGCCAGCAGGACAGGGGCTCAGCCCCAGCATTTT
v_gene: TRBV12-3/TRBV12-4
j_gene: TRBJ1-5
d_gene: TRBD1
abundance: .

CDR3aa: CASSNQGANPNTIYF
CDR3nt: TGTGCCAGTAGTAATCAGGGCGCGAATCCGAACACCATATATTTT
v_gene: TRBV19
j_gene: TRBJ1-3
d_gene: .
abundance: .

CDR3aa: CASSSVGAGNTIYF
CDR3nt: TGTGCCAGCAGCTCGGTTGGGGCTGGAAACACCATATATTTT
v_gene: TRBV3-1/TRBV3-2
j_gene: TRBJ1-3
d_gene: .
abundance: once

CDR3aa: CASSLPFRLAGSLNEQFF
CDR3nt: TGTGCCAGCAGCCTTCCCTTTCGACTAGCGGGGTCCCTCAATGAGCAGTTCTTC
v_gene: TRBV7-9
j_gene: TRBJ2-1
d_gene: TRBD2
abundance: few

CDR3aa: CASSQEGWGYTF
CDR3nt: TGTGCCAGCAGCCAAGAAGGTTGGGGATACACCTTC
v_gene: TRBV4-2
j_gene: TRBJ1-2
d_gene: .
abundance: .

CDR3aa: CASSSLFRDGANYGYTF
CDR3nt: TGTGCCAGCAGTTCTCTTTTCCGGGACGGGGCTAACTATGGCTACACCTTC
v_gene: TRBV27
j_gene: TRBJ1-2
d_gene: .
abundance: .

CDR3aa: CASSLDWGDVEAFF
CDR3nt: TGTGCCAGCAGCTTAGATTGGGGGGATGTTGAAGCTTTCTTT
v_gene: TRBV7-2
j_gene: TRBJ1-1
d_gene: .
abundance: .

CDR3aa: CATSDSVSGNTIYF
CDR3nt: TGTGCCACCTCGGACAGTGTGTCTGGAAACACCATATATTTT
v_gene: TRBV10-3
j_gene: TRBJ1-3
d_gene: .
abundance: once

CDR3aa: CASSPGTGWDTEAFF
CDR3nt: TGTGCCAGCAGCCCCGGGACAGGGTGGGACACTGAAGCTTTCTTT
v_gene: TRBV2
j_gene: TRBJ1-1
d_gene: TRBD1
abundance: .

CDR3aa: CASSQKVRTEAFF
CDR3nt: TGCGCCAGCAGCCAGAAGGTGCGGACTGAAGCTTTCTTT
v_gene: TRBV4-1
j_gene: TRBJ1-1
d_gene: .
abundance: .

CDR3aa: CASSPTEEIYGYTF
CDR3nt: TGTGCCAGCTCACCGACGGAGGAAATCTATGGCTACACCTTC
v_gene: TRBV18
j_gene: TRBJ1-2
d_gene: .
abundance: .

CDR3aa: CASSPYGDSEKLFF
CDR3nt: TGTGCCAGCAGCCCCTACGGTGATAGTGAAAAACTGTTTTTT
v_gene: TRBV6-5
j_gene: TRBJ1-4
d_gene: .
abundance: .

CDR3aa: CASSLDRGGYEQYF
CDR3nt: TGCGCCAGCAGCTTGGACAGGGGGGGTTACGAGCAGTACTTC
v_gene: TRBV5-1
j_gene: TRBJ2-7
d_gene: .
abundance: .

CDR3aa: CASSLGKGIADTEAFF
CDR3nt: TGTGCCAGCAGCTTAGGAAAGGGGATAGCTGACACTGAAGCTTTCTTT
v_gene: TRBV11-2
j_gene: TRBJ1-1
d_gene: .
abundance: .

CDR3aa: CASNDQGGYGYTF
CDR3nt: TGTGCCAGCAATGACCAGGGAGGCTATGGCTACACCTTC
v_gene: TRBV5-4
j_gene: TRBJ1-2
d_gene: .
abundance: once

CDR3aa: CASFHVRERTDTQYF
CDR3nt: TGTGCGTCTTTTCACGTGCGGGAGCGCACAGATACGCAGTATTTT
v_gene: TRBV7-9
j_gene: TRBJ2-3
d_gene: TRBD2
abundance: .

CDR3aa: CASSSYGGPYEQYF
CDR3nt: TGTGCCAGCAGTTCATATGGGGGTCCCTACGAGCAGTACTTC
v_gene: TRBV6-5
j_gene: TRBJ2-7
d_gene: .
abundance: .

CDR3aa: CASRNLETGGTEAFF
CDR3nt: TGCGCCAGCAGAAATCTTGAAACAGGGGGGACTGAAGCTTTCTTT
v_gene: TRBV5-1
j_gene: TRBJ1-1
d_gene: TRBD1
abundance: .

CDR3aa: CASAKNRDRGWEPLHF
CDR3nt: TGTGCCAGTGCTAAAAACCGGGACAGGGGTTGGGAACCCCTCCACTTT
v_gene: TRBV19
j_gene: TRBJ1-6
d_gene: TRBD1
abundance: once

CDR3aa: CASSSDGSGSPLHF
CDR3nt: TGTGCCAGCAGCTCGGACGGGTCGGGGTCACCCCTCCACTTT
v_gene: TRBV7-9
j_gene: TRBJ1-6
d_gene: .
abundance: .

CDR3aa: CASSYSPAMAANQPQHF
CDR3nt: TGTGCCAGCAGTTACTCGCCCGCGATGGCTGCCAATCAGCCCCAGCATTTT
v_gene: TRBV6-2/TRBV6-3
j_gene: TRBJ1-5
d_gene: .
abundance: .

CDR3aa: CASSPEGPRADTQYF
CDR3nt: TGTGCCAGCAGCCCGGAGGGGCCTCGCGCTGATACGCAGTATTTT
v_gene: TRBV5-4
j_gene: TRBJ2-3
d_gene: .
abundance: .

CDR3aa: CASSLSGREQFF
CDR3nt: TGTGCCAGCAGTTTATCAGGCCGGGAGCAGTTCTTC
v_gene: TRBV12-3/TRBV12-4
j_gene: TRBJ2-1
d_gene: .
abundance: .

CDR3aa: CASSYQYREAFF
CDR3nt: TGTGCCAGCAGTTACCAATATAGGGAGGCTTTCTTT
v_gene: TRBV6-2/TRBV6-3
j_gene: TRBJ1-1
d_gene: .
abundance: .

CDR3aa: CASSLDRGTEAFF
CDR3nt: TGTGCCAGCAGTTTAGACAGGGGCACTGAAGCTTTCTTT
v_gene: TRBV6-5
j_gene: TRBJ1-1
d_gene: TRBD1
abundance: .

CDR3aa: CASSEVTQETQYF
CDR3nt: TGTGCCAGCAGTGAAGTGACCCAAGAGACCCAGTACTTC
v_gene: TRBV6-1
j_gene: TRBJ2-5
d_gene: .
abundance: .

CDR3aa: CASSDSSGAGNEQFF
CDR3nt: TGTGCCAGCAGCGATTCTAGCGGGGCGGGCAATGAGCAGTTCTTC
v_gene: TRBV9
j_gene: TRBJ2-1
d_gene: TRBD2
abundance: .

CDR3aa: CASSLRGLNYQPQHF
CDR3nt: TGTGCCAGCAGCCTACGAGGACTAAACTATCAGCCCCAGCATTTT
v_gene: TRBV6-8
j_gene: TRBJ1-5
d_gene: .
abundance: .

CDR3aa: CASSQGQGREQYF
CDR3nt: TGTGCCAGCAGCCAGGGACAGGGTCGCGAGCAGTACTTC
v_gene: TRBV12-3/TRBV12-4
j_gene: TRBJ2-7
d_gene: TRBD1
abundance: .

CDR3aa: CATSREMPGGQTGDNEQFF
CDR3nt: TGTGCCACCAGCAGAGAGATGCCCGGGGGACAGACTGGGGACAATGAGCAGTTCTTC
v_gene: TRBV15
j_gene: TRBJ2-1
d_gene: .
abundance: .